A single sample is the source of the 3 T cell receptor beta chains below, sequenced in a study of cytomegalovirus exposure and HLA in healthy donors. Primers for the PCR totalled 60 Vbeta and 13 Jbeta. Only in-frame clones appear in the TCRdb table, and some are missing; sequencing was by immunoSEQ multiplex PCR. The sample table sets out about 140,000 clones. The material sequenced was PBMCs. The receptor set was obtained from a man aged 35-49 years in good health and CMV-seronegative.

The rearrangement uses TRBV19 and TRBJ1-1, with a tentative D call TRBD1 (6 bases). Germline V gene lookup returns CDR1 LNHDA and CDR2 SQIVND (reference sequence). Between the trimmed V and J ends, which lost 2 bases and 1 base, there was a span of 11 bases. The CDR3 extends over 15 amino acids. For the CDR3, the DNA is TGTGCCAGTAGTATAACTAACAGGGAGAACACTGAAGCTTTCTTT. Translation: CASSITNRENTEAFF.

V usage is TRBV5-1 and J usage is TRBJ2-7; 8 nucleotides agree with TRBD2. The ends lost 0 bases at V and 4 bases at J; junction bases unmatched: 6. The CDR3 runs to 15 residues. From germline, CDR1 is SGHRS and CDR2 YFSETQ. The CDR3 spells CASSLVTGGLYEQYF. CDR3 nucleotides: TGCGCCAGCAGCTTGGTCACGGGGGGGCTTTACGAGCAGTACTTC. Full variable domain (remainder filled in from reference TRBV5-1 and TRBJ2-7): KAGVTQTPRYLIKTRGQQVTLSCSPISGHRSVSWYQQTPGQGLQFLFEYFSETQRNKGNFPGRFSGRQFSNSRSEMNVSTLELGDSALYLCASSLVTGGLYEQYFGPGTRLTVT.

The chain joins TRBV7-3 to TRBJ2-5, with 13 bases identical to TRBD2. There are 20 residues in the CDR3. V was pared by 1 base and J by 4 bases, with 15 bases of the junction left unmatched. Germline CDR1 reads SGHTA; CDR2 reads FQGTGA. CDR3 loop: CASSLIPGTSGEFNRETQYF. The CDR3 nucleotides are TGTGCCAGCAGCTTAATCCCCGGGACTAGCGGGGAGTTTAATAGAGAGACCCAGTACTTC.